These 17 T cell receptor beta chains were sequenced from one sample in a study of memory CD4+ T cells and cytomegalovirus serostatus (dated by TCRdb to about 2019). The library was prepared using the immunoSEQ multiplex PCR assay. Imported from immuneACCESS, the table was reduced by TCRdb to in-frame sequences with V and J called. These copies leave out some clones; in studies compared against another copy, an unresolved V gene accounts for under half, and the cause of the remainder is not known. The table for this sample lists 55,000 to 75,000 clones; approximately 85% of them were counted only once. The ten largest clones add up to roughly 0.95% of the sample. A FACSAria II was used to sort memory CD4+ T cells, defined as single viable CD3+CD4+CD8-CD45RO+ cells. The material sequenced was memory CD4+ T cells from blood. These TCRs come from an adult in good health and CMV-seronegative.

The genes are TRBV18 and TRBJ1-1; a possible D gene is TRBD1 (5 bases). V lost 3 bases to trimming and J lost 1 base, with 12 bases between them. Per germline, CDR1 KGHSH and CDR2 LQKENI. The CDR3 is made up of 15 amino acids. For the CDR3, the DNA is TGTGCCAGCTCACCCCCGTCGGGACCGAACACTGAAGCTTTCTTT. Translating it yields CASSPPSGPNTEAFF.

The V call is TRBV9, the J call TRBJ1-3, with D tentatively TRBD1 (5 bases). This CDR3 is 15 amino acids long. Per germline, CDR1 SGDLS and CDR2 YYNGEE. V lost 3 bases, J lost 0 bases, and 10 bases lay in between. The CDR3: CASSGGTVSGNTIYF. The CDR3 coding sequence is TGTGCCAGCAGCGGCGGGACGGTCTCTGGAAACACCATATATTTT. Based on the CDR3 plus reference TRBV9 and TRBJ1-3, the full variable domain is DSGVTQTPKHLITATGQRVTLRCSPRSGDLSVYWYQQSLDQGLQFLIQYYNGEERAKGNILERFSAQQFPDLHSELNLSSLELGDSALYFCASSGGTVSGNTIYFGEGSWLTVV.

J is TRBJ1-5 and V is TRBV19, with TRBD1 as a possible D gene (5 bases). Trimming removed 7 bases at V and 6 bases at J, with 19 bases between. Germline CDR1 reads LNHDA; CDR2 reads SQIVND (reference sequence). This CDR3 has 15 residues. In nucleotides, the CDR3 is TGTGCCAGTACCGAACAGGAATGGGTAGGTCAGCCCCAGCATTTT. It codes for CASTEQEWVGQPQHF.

This clone was counted between two and nine times. The chain couples TRBV21-1 to TRBJ1-2. TRBV21-1 is classified as a pseudogene. This CDR3 comprises 15 residues. CDR3 loop: CASSKALGGGYGYTF. Here the CDR3 DNA reads TGTGCCAGCAGCAAAGCCCTGGGGGGGGGCTATGGCTACACCTTC.

The chain couples TRBV7-8 to TRBJ2-1; D is uncertain. Germline CDR1 and CDR2: SGHVS and FQNEAQ. This CDR3 is built from 13 residues. The V end lost 0 bases, the J end lost 5 bases, and 5 bases lay between the germline ends. The DNA for the CDR3 is TGTGCCAGCAGCTTAGCACCAGACAATGAGCAGTTCTTC. It translates to CASSLAPDNEQFF.

The chain combines TRBV5-1 with TRBJ2-5; D is unresolved. Germline V gives CDR1 SGHRS, CDR2 YFSETQ. This CDR3 comprises 16 residues. V was trimmed by 4 bases and J by 0 bases, leaving 16 bases between them. The CDR3 spells CASSLRTGRYQETQYF. The CDR3 DNA reads as TGCGCCAGCAGCCTGCGGACCGGGCGGTACCAAGAGACCCAGTACTTC.

The sample holds a few counts of this clone. The rearrangement links TRBV6-6 to TRBJ2-2; D is uncertain. The CDR3 is 12 amino acids. Germline loops: CDR1 MNHNY, CDR2 SVGAGI (reference sequence). V shed 11 bases and J shed 1 base, with 8 bases lying between them. CDR3 residues: CAATVNTGELFF. CDR3 DNA sequence: TGTGCCGCCACGGTGAACACCGGGGAGCTGTTTTTT.

The chain employs TRBV2 and TRBJ1-1; 7 bases are shared with TRBD1. This CDR3 region has 14 residues. Trimming took 6 bases from V and 5 from J; bases not matched to a gene: 9. Germline V gene sequence: CDR1 SNHLY, CDR2 FYNNEI. CDR3 loop: CASRPRGRRTEAFF. The DNA for the CDR3 is TGTGCCAGCAGGCCAAGGGGGCGCAGGACTGAAGCTTTCTTT.

The chain links TRBV7-9 to TRBJ1-2; D is possibly TRBD1 (5 bases). The CDR3 covers 16 residues. Germline lookup yields CDR1 SEHNR and CDR2 FQNEAQ (reference sequence). Trimming left V 5 bases short and J 4 bases short, with 20 bases between. This CDR3 is CASSLTASPEIYGYTF. CDR3 DNA sequence: TGTGCCAGCAGCCTGACAGCCAGTCCCGAGATCTATGGCTACACCTTC.

This rearrangement joins TRBV12-5 to TRBJ2-5; 14 nucleotides line up with TRBD2. This CDR3 region has 16 residues. From germline, CDR1 is LGHNT and CDR2 FRNRAP. J was trimmed by 3 bases and V by 5 bases; bases with no gene match: 5. The CDR3 DNA follows: TGTGCTAGTGGTCCGGGACTAGCGGGGGAGAAAGAGACCCAGTACTTC. It is translated as CASGPGLAGEKETQYF.

The V gene is TRBV7-2, the J gene TRBJ1-5, with a tentative D call TRBD1 (6 bases). The germline V gene encodes CDR1 SGHTA and CDR2 FQGNSA. V lost 2 bases and J 6 bases, leaving 8 bases between the germline ends. The CDR3 runs 13 residues. In DNA form, the CDR3 reads TGTGCCAGCAGCTTATCCAGGGGTCAGCCCCAGCATTTT. Its translation: CASSLSRGQPQHF. Looking up the rest from reference TRBV7-2 and TRBJ1-5 gives the full variable domain: GAGVSQSPSNKVTEKGKDVELRCDPISGHTALYWYRQSLGQGLEFLIYFQGNSAPDKSGLPSDRFSAERTGGSVSTLTIQRTQQEDSAVYLCASSLSRGQPQHFGDGTRLSIL.

The V and J genes are TRBV9 and TRBJ1-5; tentatively, D is TRBD1 (6 bases). From germline, CDR1 is SGDLS and CDR2 YYNGEE. Trimming shortened V by 6 bases and J by 0 bases, and 16 bases separated the two germline ends. This CDR3 is built from 16 residues. CDR3 coding DNA: TGTGCCAGCATGGTCAGGGGCCCTTATAGCAATCAGCCCCAGCATTTT. It codes for CASMVRGPYSNQPQHF.

This sequence joins TRBV25-1 and TRBJ2-7, with a weak D call TRBD1 (6 bases). The ends were cut back, 5 bases at V and 0 bases at J, with 14 bases in the middle. Germline lookup yields CDR1 MGHDK and CDR2 SYGVNS. This CDR3 spans 15 amino acids. CDR3 region: CASSPTGRSSYEQYF. The CDR3 nucleotides are TGTGCCAGCAGTCCAACAGGGAGATCCTCCTACGAGCAGTACTTC.

The CDR3 bases are TGTGCCAGCGGTTGGCAGGGACATTCACCCCTCCACTTT. Protein product: CASGWQGHSPLHF. The rearrangement uses TRBV7-6 and TRBJ1-6, with D maybe TRBD1 (5 bases). This CDR3 contains 13 residues. Trimming took off 8 bases at V and 8 bases at J, with 13 bases between the two ends. CDR1 and CDR2 from the germline V gene are SGHVS and FNYEAQ.

The genes are TRBV6-1 and TRBJ1-5, with D hard to call. This CDR3 is 14 amino acids long. V lost 6 bases to trimming and J lost 4 bases, with 13 bases between them. Germline values: CDR1 MNHNS, CDR2 SASEGT. CDR3 loop: CASRDGTQNQPQHF. The CDR3 DNA reads TGTGCCAGCAGGGACGGCACTCAGAATCAGCCCCAGCATTTT.

V and J are TRBV5-1 and TRBJ2-1; 7 bases fit TRBD1. The germline CDR1 and CDR2 sequences are SGHRS and YFSETQ. The CDR3 consists of 13 residues. V was clipped by 2 bases and J by 8 bases; unmatched bases: 4. CDR3 nucleotides: TGCGCCAGCAGCTTAACAGGGGCGGATGAGCAGTTCTTC. This translates into CASSLTGADEQFF.

This rearrangement joins TRBV19 to TRBJ1-5, with D unclear. V was shortened by 2 bases and J by 4 bases, with 9 bases between the two germline ends. Germline-derived CDR1 and CDR2 are LNHDA and SQIVND (reference sequence). The length of the CDR3 is 14 residues. CDR3 bases: TGTGCCAGTAGTATAATTGAGGAGAATCAGCCCCAGCATTTT. Translating it yields CASSIIEENQPQHF.